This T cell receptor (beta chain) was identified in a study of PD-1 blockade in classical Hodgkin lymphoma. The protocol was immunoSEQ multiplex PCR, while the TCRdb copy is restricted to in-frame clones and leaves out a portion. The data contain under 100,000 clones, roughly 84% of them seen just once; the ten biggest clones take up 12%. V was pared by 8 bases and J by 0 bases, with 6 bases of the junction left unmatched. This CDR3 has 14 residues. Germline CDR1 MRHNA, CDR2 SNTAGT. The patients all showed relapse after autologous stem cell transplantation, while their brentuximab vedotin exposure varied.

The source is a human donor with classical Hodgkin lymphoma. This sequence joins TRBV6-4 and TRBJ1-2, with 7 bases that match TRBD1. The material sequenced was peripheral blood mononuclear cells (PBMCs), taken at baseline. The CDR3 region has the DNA TGTGCCAGCGGGGACAGAGAGCCTAACTATGGCTACACCTTC. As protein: CASGDREPNYGYTF.